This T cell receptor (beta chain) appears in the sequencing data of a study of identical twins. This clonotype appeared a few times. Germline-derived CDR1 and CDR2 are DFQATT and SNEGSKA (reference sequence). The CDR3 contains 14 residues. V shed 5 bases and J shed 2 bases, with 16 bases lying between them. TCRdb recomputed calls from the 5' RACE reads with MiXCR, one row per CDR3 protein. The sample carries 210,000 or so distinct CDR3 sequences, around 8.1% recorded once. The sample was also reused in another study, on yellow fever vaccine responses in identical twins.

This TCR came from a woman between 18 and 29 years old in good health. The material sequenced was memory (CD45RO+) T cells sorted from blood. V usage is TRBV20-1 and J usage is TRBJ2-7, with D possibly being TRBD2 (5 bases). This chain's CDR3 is CSASPGIKTYEQYF. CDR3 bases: TGCAGTGCTTCACCCGGGATAAAAACCTACGAGCAGTACTTC.